The 14 T cell receptor delta chains given below trace back to one sample, sequenced in a study of Vδ1+ human thymocytes. These receptors' targets are unknown. Study results and limitations: Highly polyclonal TRG and TRD repertoires with Gaussian CDR3 length distributions appeared in thymus.

RNA was extracted from the cells and then reverse transcribed. The CDR3 regions were amplified by multiplex PCR from V-gene primers to a constant-region primer. TCRdb re-called clones from the multiplex PCR reads via CATT. The repertoire holds 80,000 or so delta-chain clones, with roughly a third as singletons. Sequencing was performed on Vdelta1+ gamma-delta thymocytes from the thymus. Subset in this sample: FACS-sorted CD3+ TCRalphabeta- TCRVdelta1+ TCRVdelta2- thymocytes. These TCRs come from a boy under three years old who had congenital heart surgery.

V gene TRDV1 combines with J gene TRDJ1; 9 nucleotides agree with TRDD3. The CDR3 has 21 residues. V dropped 4 bases and J dropped 0; count of bases not matched to a gene: 21. The germline gives CDR1 TSWWSYY, CDR2 QGS. The chain's CDR3 is CALGGPVLLYWGKGYTDKLIF. CDR3 in DNA: TGTGCTCTTGGGGGGCCGGTCCTACTCTACTGGGGGAAAGGGTACACCGATAAACTCATCTTT.

In this sample, this clone turned up many times. Other DNA sequences in the sample encode the same CDR3. The chain has TRDV2 and TRDJ2; 13 positions match TRDD3. CDR3 length: 19 amino acids. The V and J ends lost 0 bases and 0 bases, in that order; junction bases with no gene match: 6. From germline, CDR1 is GEAIGNYY and CDR2 EKD. The CDR3 spells CACDTELGDTVPLTAQLFF. The CDR3 DNA reads as TGTGCCTGTGACACCGAACTGGGGGATACGGTGCCTTTGACAGCACAACTCTTCTTT.

This clone was counted a few times. The chain combines TRDV1 with TRDJ1; D remains unclear. This CDR3 contains 11 residues. Germline loops: CDR1 TSWWSYY, CDR2 QGS. Trimming cost V 2 bases and J 10 bases, with 8 bases left between them. The CDR3 coding sequence is TGTGCTCTTGGGGAAAAACTAGGACTCATCTTT. It translates to CALGEKLGLIF.

The V gene is TRDV3, the J gene TRDJ1; the match to TRDD2 covers 9 bases. This CDR3 region has 21 residues. Looked up from germline, CDR1 is TVYSNPD and CDR2 is GDNSRS (reference sequence). The junction had 24 bases not matched to a gene; V was cut back by 0 bases and J by 1 base. The CDR3 region has the DNA TGTGCCTTTAGCCGGGCCTTCCTACTGGTTGTGGGGAAAGTATGCACCGATAAACTCATCTTT. Translation: CAFSRAFLLVVGKVCTDKLIF.

This chain connects TRDV1 to TRDJ1; 9 bases line up with TRDD3. The CDR3 totals 23 residues. Germline loops: CDR1 TSWWSYY, CDR2 QGS. V lost 5 bases, J lost 1 base, and 29 bases stayed unmatched. The CDR3 is CALGSPGFGRGIQSSTFTDKLIF. The CDR3 DNA reads TGTGCTCTTGGGTCCCCGGGTTTTGGACGGGGGATACAATCCAGCACCTTCACCGATAAACTCATCTTT.

V is TRDV1 and J is TRDJ1, with 9 bases identical to TRDD3. V was pared by 4 bases and J by 1 base, with 34 bases of the junction left unmatched. The CDR3 has 25 residues. Germline CDR1 TSWWSYY, CDR2 QGS. CDR3 amino acids: CALGGRSQYQWGIGELFGRTDKLIF. The CDR3 DNA reads TGTGCTCTTGGGGGACGATCTCAGTACCAGTGGGGGATAGGAGAGCTATTTGGGCGCACCGATAAACTCATCTTT.

The chain is built from TRDV1 and TRDJ1; D possibly corresponds to TRDD3 (6 bases). CDR1 and CDR2 (germline): TSWWSYY, QGS. Trimming left V 5 bases short and J 0 bases short, with 22 bases between. The CDR3 totals 18 residues. CDR3 amino acids: CALGRSFGGPPDTDKLIF. Here the CDR3 DNA reads TGTGCTCTTGGGAGATCCTTCGGGGGACCCCCTGACACCGATAAACTCATCTTT.

The rearrangement links TRDV1 to TRDJ1; 13 bases agree with TRDD3. V shed 5 bases, J shed 3 bases, and the junction held 0 bases outside the gene matches. The CDR3 sequence is 14 residues long. Germline lookup yields CDR1 TSWWSYY and CDR2 QGS. CDR3 sequence reads: CALGTGGYADKLIF. In DNA form, the CDR3 reads TGTGCTCTTGGGACTGGGGGATACGCCGATAAACTCATCTTT.

The rearrangement uses TRDV1 and TRDJ1; 10 positions agree with TRDD3. CDR1 and CDR2 from the germline V gene are TSWWSYY and QGS. J lost 3 bases, V lost 0 bases, and 13 bases had no gene match. The CDR3 loop spans 19 amino acids. This CDR3 reads CALGELGLLRTGGSDKLIF. The CDR3 bases are TGTGCTCTTGGGGAACTCGGCCTCCTCCGTACTGGGGGATCCGATAAACTCATCTTT.

The rearrangement uses TRDV1 and TRDJ1, with D hard to call. CDR3 size: 24 residues. Germline V gene lookup returns CDR1 TSWWSYY and CDR2 QGS. Trimming cost V 0 bases and J 3 bases, with 38 bases left between them. This chain's CDR3 is CALGELHISPEGSPVQEGPDKLIF. In nucleotides, the CDR3 is TGTGCTCTTGGGGAACTACATATATCCCCCGAAGGCAGCCCCGTTCAAGAGGGACCCGATAAACTCATCTTT.

The chain employs TRDV1 and TRDJ1; 9 bases align to TRDD2. The J segment lost 8 bases and the V segment lost 2 bases, leaving 24 bases of the junction unmatched. This CDR3 contains 20 residues. Looked up from germline, CDR1 is TSWWSYY and CDR2 is QGS. The CDR3 sequence: CALGEVRPSYSTGDDPKLIF. In DNA form, the CDR3 reads TGTGCTCTTGGGGAAGTGAGACCTTCCTACAGTACTGGGGATGACCCAAAACTCATCTTT.

The gene calls are TRDV1 and TRDJ1; 11 bases are shared with TRDD3. The ends lost 3 bases at V and 0 bases at J; junction bases unmatched: 27. CDR3 size: 24 residues. Looked up from germline, CDR1 is TSWWSYY and CDR2 is QGS. CDR3 residues: CALGESTTCLGGYVGGNHTDKLIF. CDR3 nucleotides: TGTGCTCTTGGGGAGTCTACGACCTGCCTTGGGGGATACGTCGGGGGGAACCACACCGATAAACTCATCTTT.

This clone counts as medium-sized. V is TRDV2 and J is TRDJ1; 9 nucleotides line up with TRDD3. J lost 1 base, V lost 4 bases, and 9 bases had no gene match. Germline assignment: CDR1 GEAIGNYY and CDR2 EKD. The CDR3 sequence is 16 residues long. The CDR3 nucleotides are TGTGCCTGTGATTACTGGGGGAACCACCCCACCGATAAACTCATCTTT. Amino acid sequence: CACDYWGNHPTDKLIF.

The chain couples TRDV1 to TRDJ1; 8 positions agree with TRDD3. Germline lookup yields CDR1 TSWWSYY and CDR2 QGS. This CDR3 is 16 amino acids long. J gave up 3 bases and V 1 base, and 7 bases lay outside the gene matches. This CDR3 reads CALGEHQGYAPDKLIF. CDR3 sequence (DNA): TGTGCTCTTGGGGAACATCAGGGATACGCGCCCGATAAACTCATCTTT.